This note documents a single T cell receptor beta chain sequence. Germline V CDR1 and CDR2: KGHSH, LQKENI. The CDR3 totals 13 residues. The V end lost 3 bases, the J end lost 8 bases, and 10 bases lay between the germline ends. Libraries were prepared by immunoSEQ multiplex PCR; TCRdb keeps only in-frame clonotypes and omits some of them. The table has about 110,000 clones, around 68% seen once. This entry belongs to a study of blood T cell repertoires in COVID-19. Sequencing used peripheral blood. V gene TRBV18 combines with J gene TRBJ1-4, with D unresolved. This receptor was taken from a woman aged 55-69 years with acute or convalescent COVID-19. CDR3 sequence reads: CASSPAEREKLFF. In DNA form, the CDR3 reads TGTGCCAGCTCACCGGCGGAGAGGGAAAAACTGTTTTTT.